Listed here are 18 T cell receptor beta chains from one sample, sequenced in a study of blood T cell repertoires in COVID-19. Sequencing used immunoSEQ multiplex PCR; TCRdb keeps in-frame clones, though not all of them. Of under 45,000 clones in the sample, over 70% were seen once. Input material: peripheral blood. These receptor sequences come from a man older than 75 with acute or convalescent COVID-19.

The chain uses TRBV4-3 and TRBJ1-2; D is perhaps TRBD1 (5 bases). The CDR3 runs 14 residues. CDR1 is LGHNA, CDR2 YSLEER, per germline. The V end lost 0 bases, the J end lost 4 bases, and 9 bases lay between the germline ends. CDR3 sequence reads: CASSQDRVTYGYTF. The CDR3 nucleotides are TGCGCCAGCAGCCAAGACAGGGTAACCTATGGCTACACCTTC.

The chain recombines TRBV30 with TRBJ1-1; a weak D match, TRBD1 (6 bases). CDR3 length: 13 residues. Germline lookup yields CDR1 GTSNPN and CDR2 SVGIG (reference sequence). V lost 3 bases and J 5 bases, leaving 13 bases between the germline ends. Written as DNA, the CDR3 is TGTGCCTGGAGGGGGGCGGCGAGGACTGAAGCTTTCTTT. Protein product: CAWRGAARTEAFF.

V and J are TRBV5-1 and TRBJ2-3, with a possible D match to TRBD2 (5 bases). V lost 4 bases to trimming and J lost 10 bases, with 16 bases between them. CDR1 is SGHRS and CDR2 is YFSETQ in the germline V gene. This CDR3 is built from 13 residues. The CDR3 sequence is CASSPGPGESQYF. The CDR3 nucleotides are TGCGCCAGCAGCCCTGGACCTGGGGAGTCGCAGTATTTT.

This clone has a handful of counts. The V and J genes are TRBV7-9 and TRBJ1-5, with TRBD1 matching over 7 bases. This CDR3 comprises 16 residues. Germline V CDR1 and CDR2: SEHNR, FQNEAQ (reference sequence). Trimming cost V 1 base and J 3 bases; bases outside gene matches: 6. This CDR3 is CASSLGTGRNNQPQHF. The CDR3 DNA sequence: TGTGCCAGCAGCTTAGGGACAGGAAGGAACAATCAGCCCCAGCATTTT.

A note on this clone: Relative to the germline gene, one junction end is altered; a read error may explain this. The chain couples TRBV30 to TRBJ1-1; no clear D gene. The germline gives CDR1 GTSNPN, CDR2 SVGIG (reference sequence). This CDR3 is built from 11 residues. CDR3 region: CAWSWGHARDF. The CDR3 DNA reads as TGTGCCTGGAGTTGGGGTCACGCGAGGGACTTT.

V and J are TRBV30 and TRBJ1-6; TRBD1 aligns across 8 bases. V was pared by 2 bases and J by 7 bases, with 7 bases of the junction left unmatched. The CDR3 is made up of 15 amino acids. Per the germline V gene, CDR1 is GTSNPN and CDR2 is SVGIG (reference sequence). CDR3 in amino acids: CAWSPHGTGNSPLHF. The CDR3 DNA follows: TGTGCCTGGAGTCCACACGGGACAGGCAATTCACCCCTCCACTTT.

The chain has TRBV11-2 and TRBJ2-1, with 10 bases fitting TRBD2. J lost 7 bases, V lost 4 bases, and 7 bases had no gene match. The germline V gene encodes CDR1 SGHAT and CDR2 FQNNGV. This CDR3 contains 15 residues. The CDR3 sequence: CASSYLAGVGNEQFF. The CDR3 nucleotides are TGTGCCAGCAGCTACCTAGCGGGAGTAGGTAATGAGCAGTTCTTC. The full variable domain, in which reference TRBV11-2 and TRBJ2-1 provide the parts outside the CDR3, is EAGVAQSPRYKIIEKRQSVAFWCNPISGHATLYWYQQILGQGPKLLIQFQNNGVVDDSQLPKDRFSAERLKGVDSTLKIQPAKLEDSAVYLCASSYLAGVGNEQFFGPGTRLTVL.

This chain links TRBV2 with TRBJ2-5; 12 nucleotides agree with TRBD2. CDR1 is SNHLY and CDR2 is FYNNEI in the germline V gene. V was pared by 7 bases and J by 0 bases, with 9 bases of the junction left unmatched. This CDR3 is built from 17 residues. CDR3 loop: CASITTSGSGYQETQYF. CDR3 in DNA: TGTGCCAGCATTACGACTAGCGGGAGTGGGTACCAAGAGACCCAGTACTTC.

The chain uses TRBV4-3 and TRBJ1-5; D ambiguous. CDR1 and CDR2 (germline): LGHNA, YSLEER. Between the trimmed V and J ends, which lost 0 bases and 7 bases, there was a span of 7 bases. The CDR3 is made up of 13 amino acids. The CDR3 protein is CASSQDSGQPQHF. The CDR3 DNA follows: TGCGCCAGCAGCCAAGATTCGGGGCAGCCCCAGCATTTT.

In nucleotides, the CDR3 is TGCGCCAGCAGCCAACTACTGATAGGGAATGTTGGGGACTTACTCACAGATACGCAGTATTTT. Translated: CASSQLLIGNVGDLLTDTQYF. The rearrangement links TRBV4-3 to TRBJ2-3, with a weak D call TRBD2 (6 bases). The CDR3 has 21 amino acids. Germline loops: CDR1 LGHNA, CDR2 YSLEER. Trimming removed 2 bases at V and 2 bases at J, with 29 bases between.

The chain employs TRBV9 and TRBJ1-1, with D uncertain. Between the trimmed V and J ends, which lost 4 bases and 3 bases, there was a span of 16 bases. CDR3 length equals 15 residues. Germline assignment: CDR1 SGDLS and CDR2 YYNGEE. The CDR3 spells CASSPFVTGDTEAFF. In nucleotides, the CDR3 is TGTGCCAGCAGCCCCTTCGTGACTGGCGACACTGAAGCTTTCTTT.

The rearrangement links TRBV7-2 to TRBJ1-5, with 11 bases aligning to TRBD1. The CDR3 length is 18 residues. With 5 bases clipped from V and 9 bases from J, the junction kept 18 bases outside the gene matches. Germline V gene lookup returns CDR1 SGHTA and CDR2 FQGNSA. CDR3 residues: CASSPYEGQGVPYGPQHF. As DNA, the CDR3 is TGTGCCAGCAGCCCCTACGAGGGACAGGGGGTGCCCTATGGGCCCCAGCATTTT.

There are a few counts of this clone. The chain is built from TRBV6-5 and TRBJ1-6; 7 nucleotides line up with TRBD1. The CDR3 covers 15 residues. Losses at the gene ends were 6 bases for V and 9 bases for J; bases not matched to a gene: 11. Germline CDR1 is MNHEY and CDR2 is SVGAGI. The CDR3 DNA is TGTGCCAGCAGCCGACAGGGAATTGGAATTTCACCCCTCCACTTT. It specifies CASSRQGIGISPLHF.

V is TRBV29-1 and J is TRBJ1-6; D might be TRBD1 (5 bases). Germline CDR1 and CDR2: SQVTM and ANQGSEA. The length of the CDR3 is 13 residues. Trimming cost V 7 bases and J 5 bases, with 12 bases left between them. The CDR3 DNA reads TGCAGCGCCCGACAGAGCGATAATTCACCCCTCCACTTT. Amino acids: CSARQSDNSPLHF. Variable domain in full (rest from reference TRBV29-1 and TRBJ1-6): SAVISQKPSRDICQRGTSLTIQCQVDSQVTMMFWYRQQPGQSLTLIATANQGSEATYESGFVIDKFPISRPNLTFSTLTVSNMSPEDSSIYLCSARQSDNSPLHFGNGTRLTVT.

The genes are TRBV30 and TRBJ2-5, with 7 nucleotides matching TRBD2. CDR3 length: 15 residues. The germline gives CDR1 GTSNPN, CDR2 SVGIG (reference sequence). V lost 2 bases to trimming and J lost 5 bases; unmatched junction nucleotides: 11. This chain's CDR3 is CAWSKARTSSETQYF. The CDR3 DNA follows: TGTGCCTGGAGTAAGGCGAGGACTAGTTCGGAGACCCAGTACTTC.

The V gene is TRBV19, the J gene TRBJ1-2; 10 nucleotides line up with TRBD1. This CDR3 has 13 residues. Germline trimming cut 4 bases from V and 8 bases from J; bases unmatched to any gene: 4. Germline-derived CDR1 and CDR2 are LNHDA and SQIVND (reference sequence). The CDR3 region is CASSRQGAWGYTF. CDR3 DNA: TGTGCCAGTAGTAGACAGGGGGCATGGGGCTACACCTTC. Supplemented by reference TRBV19 and TRBJ1-2, the full variable domain reads DGGITQSPKYLFRKEGQNVTLSCEQNLNHDAMYWYRQDPGQGLRLIYYSQIVNDFQKGDIAEGYSVSREKKESFPLTVTSAQKNPTAFYLCASSRQGAWGYTFGSGTRLTVV.

This clone has more than one count but fewer than ten. The CDR3 protein is CAWSLGLAGVIGELFF. DNA of the CDR3: TGTGCCTGGAGTCTTGGACTAGCGGGAGTTATCGGGGAGCTGTTTTTT. This sequence joins TRBV30 and TRBJ2-2; the match to TRBD2 covers 13 bases. The CDR3 runs to 16 residues. Germline CDR1 GTSNPN, CDR2 SVGIG (reference sequence). With V trimmed by 2 bases and J by 7 bases, 7 bases remained unmatched. Complete variable domain (other parts from reference TRBV30 and TRBJ2-2): SQTIHQWPATLVQPVGSPLSLECTVEGTSNPNLYWYRQAAGRGLQLLFYSVGIGQISSEVPQNLSASRPQDRQFILSSKKLLLSDSGFYLCAWSLGLAGVIGELFFGEGSRLTVL.

V and J are TRBV6-2 or TRBV6-3 and TRBJ1-1, with 9 bases identical to TRBD1. Germline assignment: CDR1 MNHEY and CDR2 SVGEGT. The CDR3 is 13 amino acids. V gave up 5 bases and J gave up 6 bases; unmatched junction bases: 4. CDR3 amino acids: CASSDGTGSEAFF. CDR3 sequence (DNA): TGTGCCAGCAGTGATGGGACAGGGTCTGAAGCTTTCTTT.